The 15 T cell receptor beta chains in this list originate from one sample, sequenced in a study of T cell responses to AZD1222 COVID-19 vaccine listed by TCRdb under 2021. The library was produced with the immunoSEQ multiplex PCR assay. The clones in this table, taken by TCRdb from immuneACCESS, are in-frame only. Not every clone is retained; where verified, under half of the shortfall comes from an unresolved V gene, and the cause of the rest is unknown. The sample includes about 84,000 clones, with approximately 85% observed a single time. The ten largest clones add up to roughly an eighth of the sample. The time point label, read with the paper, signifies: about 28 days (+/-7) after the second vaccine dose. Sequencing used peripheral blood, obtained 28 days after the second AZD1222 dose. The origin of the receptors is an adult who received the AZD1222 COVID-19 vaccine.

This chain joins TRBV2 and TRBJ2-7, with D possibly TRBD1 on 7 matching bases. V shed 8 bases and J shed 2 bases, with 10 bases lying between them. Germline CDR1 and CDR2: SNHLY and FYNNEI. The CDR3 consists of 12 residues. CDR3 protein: CASLRGAYEQYF. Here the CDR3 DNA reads TGTGCCAGCCTCAGGGGGGCCTACGAGCAGTACTTC.

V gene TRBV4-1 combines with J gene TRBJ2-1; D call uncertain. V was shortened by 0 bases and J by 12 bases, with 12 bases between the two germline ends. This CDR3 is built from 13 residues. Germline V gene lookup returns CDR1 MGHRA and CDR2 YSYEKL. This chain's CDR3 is CASSQDYRTGQFF. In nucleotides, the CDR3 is TGCGCCAGCAGCCAAGATTACCGGACGGGGCAGTTCTTC.

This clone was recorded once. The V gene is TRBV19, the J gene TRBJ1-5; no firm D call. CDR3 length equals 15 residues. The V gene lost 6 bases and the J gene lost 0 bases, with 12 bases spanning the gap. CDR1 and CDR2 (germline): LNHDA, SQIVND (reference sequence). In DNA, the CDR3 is TGTGCCAGTAGACCCGAAGGAGTTAGCAATCAGCCCCAGCATTTT. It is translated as CASRPEGVSNQPQHF.

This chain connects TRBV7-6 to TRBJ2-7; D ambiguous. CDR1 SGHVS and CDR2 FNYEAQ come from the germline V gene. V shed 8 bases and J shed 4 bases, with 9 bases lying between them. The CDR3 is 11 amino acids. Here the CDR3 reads CASGSGYEQYF. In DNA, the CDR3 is TGTGCCAGCGGCTCCGGGTACGAGCAGTACTTC.

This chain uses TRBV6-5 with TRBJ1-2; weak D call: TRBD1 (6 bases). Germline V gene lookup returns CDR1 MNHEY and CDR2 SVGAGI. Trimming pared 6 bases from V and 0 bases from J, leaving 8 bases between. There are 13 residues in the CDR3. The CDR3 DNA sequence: TGTGCCAGCAGCAGGGGACCTAACTATGGCTACACCTTC. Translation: CASSRGPNYGYTF.

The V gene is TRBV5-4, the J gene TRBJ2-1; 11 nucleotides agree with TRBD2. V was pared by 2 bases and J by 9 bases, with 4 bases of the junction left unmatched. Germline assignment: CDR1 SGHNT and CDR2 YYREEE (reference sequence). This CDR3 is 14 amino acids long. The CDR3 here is CASSFRLAGSEQFF. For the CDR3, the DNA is TGTGCCAGCAGCTTCCGACTAGCGGGATCTGAGCAGTTCTTC.

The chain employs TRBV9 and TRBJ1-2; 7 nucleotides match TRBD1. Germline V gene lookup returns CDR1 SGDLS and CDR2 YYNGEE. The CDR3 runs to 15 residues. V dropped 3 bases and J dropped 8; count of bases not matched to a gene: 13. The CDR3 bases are TGTGCCAGCAGCGCGGGGGACAGACATTTTTTCGGCTACACCTTC. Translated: CASSAGDRHFFGYTF.

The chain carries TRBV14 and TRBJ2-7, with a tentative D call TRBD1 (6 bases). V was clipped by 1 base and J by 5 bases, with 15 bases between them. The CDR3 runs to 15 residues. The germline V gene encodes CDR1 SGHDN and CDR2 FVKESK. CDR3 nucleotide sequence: TGTGCCAGCAGCCAAGTGGCAGGGGCGGGCCACGAGCAGTACTTC. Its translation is CASSQVAGAGHEQYF.

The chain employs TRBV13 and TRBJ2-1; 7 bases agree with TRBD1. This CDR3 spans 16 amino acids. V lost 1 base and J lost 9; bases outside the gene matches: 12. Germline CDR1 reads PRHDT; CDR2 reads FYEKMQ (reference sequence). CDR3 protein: CASSLEPGQAPGEQFF. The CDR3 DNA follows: TGTGCCAGCAGCTTAGAGCCCGGACAGGCACCTGGTGAGCAGTTCTTC.

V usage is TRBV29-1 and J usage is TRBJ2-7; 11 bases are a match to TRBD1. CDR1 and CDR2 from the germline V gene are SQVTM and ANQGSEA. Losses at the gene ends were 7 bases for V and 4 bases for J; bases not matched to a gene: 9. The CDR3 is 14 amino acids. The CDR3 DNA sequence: TGCAGCGCGTCAGCCGGGACAGGGGGTTACGAGCAGTACTTC. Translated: CSASAGTGGYEQYF.

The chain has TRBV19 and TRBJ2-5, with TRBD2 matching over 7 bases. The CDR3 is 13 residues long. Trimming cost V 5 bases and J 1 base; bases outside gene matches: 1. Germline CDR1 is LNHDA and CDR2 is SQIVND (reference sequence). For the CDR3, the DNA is TGTGCCAGTAGTCGGGGGGTCCAAGAGACCCAGTACTTC. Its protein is CASSRGVQETQYF.

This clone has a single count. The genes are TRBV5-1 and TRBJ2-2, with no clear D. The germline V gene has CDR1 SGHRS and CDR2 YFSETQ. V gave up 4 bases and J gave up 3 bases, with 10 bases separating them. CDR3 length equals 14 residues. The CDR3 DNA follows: TGCGCCAGCAGCCGCGGCCGGGACACCGGGGAGCTGTTTTTT. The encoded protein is CASSRGRDTGELFF. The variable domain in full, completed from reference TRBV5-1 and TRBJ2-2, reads KAGVTQTPRYLIKTRGQQVTLSCSPISGHRSVSWYQQTPGQGLQFLFEYFSETQRNKGNFPGRFSGRQFSNSRSEMNVSTLELGDSALYLCASSRGRDTGELFFGEGSRLTVL.

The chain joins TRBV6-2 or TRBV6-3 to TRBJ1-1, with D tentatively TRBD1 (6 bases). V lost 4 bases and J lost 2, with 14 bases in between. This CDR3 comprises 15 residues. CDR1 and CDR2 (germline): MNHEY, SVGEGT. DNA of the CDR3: TGTGCCAGCAGTTCTCCGGGACACAGTAACACTGAAGCTTTCTTT. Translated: CASSSPGHSNTEAFF.

CDR3 loop: CASSLVWGGNTEAFF. The DNA for the CDR3 is TGTGCCAGCAGCTTAGTTTGGGGGGGTAACACTGAAGCTTTCTTT. The genes are TRBV11-3 and TRBJ1-1, with D possibly TRBD1 on 5 matching bases. This CDR3 region has 15 residues. Germline assignment: CDR1 SGHNT and CDR2 YENEEA. V lost 1 base and J 2 bases, leaving 11 bases between the germline ends.

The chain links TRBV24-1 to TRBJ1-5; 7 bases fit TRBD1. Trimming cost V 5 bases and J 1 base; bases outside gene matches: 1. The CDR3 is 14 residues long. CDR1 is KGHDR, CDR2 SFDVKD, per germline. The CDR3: CATSAGGSNQPQHF. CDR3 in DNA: TGTGCCACCAGTGCAGGGGGGAGCAATCAGCCCCAGCATTTT.